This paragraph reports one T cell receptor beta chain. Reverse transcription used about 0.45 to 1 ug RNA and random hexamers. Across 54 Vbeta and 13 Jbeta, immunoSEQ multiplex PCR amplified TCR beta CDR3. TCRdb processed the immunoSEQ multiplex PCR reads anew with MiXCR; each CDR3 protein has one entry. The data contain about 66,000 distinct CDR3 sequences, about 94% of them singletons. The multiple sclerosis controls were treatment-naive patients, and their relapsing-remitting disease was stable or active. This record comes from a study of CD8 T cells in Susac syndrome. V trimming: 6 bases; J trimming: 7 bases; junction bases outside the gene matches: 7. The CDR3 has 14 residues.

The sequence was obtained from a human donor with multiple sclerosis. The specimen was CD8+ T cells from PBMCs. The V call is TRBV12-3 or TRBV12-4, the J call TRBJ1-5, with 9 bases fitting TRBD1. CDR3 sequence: CASSPTGGRQPQHF. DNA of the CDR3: TGTGCCAGCAGCCCTACAGGGGGCCGGCAGCCCCAGCATTTT.